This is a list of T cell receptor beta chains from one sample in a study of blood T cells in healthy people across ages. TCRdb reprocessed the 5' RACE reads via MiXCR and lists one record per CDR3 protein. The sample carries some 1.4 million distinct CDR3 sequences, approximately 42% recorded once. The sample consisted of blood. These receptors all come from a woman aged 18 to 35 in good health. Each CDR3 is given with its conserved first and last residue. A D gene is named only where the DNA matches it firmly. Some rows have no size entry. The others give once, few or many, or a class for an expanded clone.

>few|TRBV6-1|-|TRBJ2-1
TGTGCCAGCAGTGAAGTTCTAGGGTTCCCCTACAATGAGCAGTTCTTC
CASSEVLGFPYNEQFF
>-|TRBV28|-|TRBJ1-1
TGTGCCAGCAGTTTAATCTCCGGGGTATCGTCCGAAGCTTTCTTT
CASSLISGVSSEAFF
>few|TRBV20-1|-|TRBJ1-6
TGCAGTGCTAGACCTCCAACATCGGGATCACCCCTCCACTTT
CSARPPTSGSPLHF
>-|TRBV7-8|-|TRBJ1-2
TGTGCCAGCAGCTTAAGTGACTCCGCGACAATCTATGGCTACACCTTC
CASSLSDSATIYGYTF
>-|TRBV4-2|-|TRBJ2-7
TGTGCCAGCAGCCAAGAATGGAGCAGGGGATTCAACGAGCAGTACTTC
CASSQEWSRGFNEQYF
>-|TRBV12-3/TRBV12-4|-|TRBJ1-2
TGTGCCAGCAGTTCCCTTTTTGCAGGAGCTCTTGGCTACACCTTC
CASSSLFAGALGYTF
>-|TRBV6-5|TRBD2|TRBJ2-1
TGTGCCAGCAGTTACTCCGGACTAGCGGGAGGGCCGAGCTCCTACAATGAGCAGTTCTTC
CASSYSGLAGGPSSYNEQFF
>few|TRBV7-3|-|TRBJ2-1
TGTGCCAGCAGCTCACAGGGCGGCTCCTACAATGAGCAGTTCTTC
CASSSQGGSYNEQFF
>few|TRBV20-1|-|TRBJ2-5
TGCAGTGCTAGACCACAAGCAGAGACCCAGTACTTC
CSARPQAETQYF
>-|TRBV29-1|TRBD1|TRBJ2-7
TGCAGCGTTCTCAAGCCGGGACAGGGGGACTACGAGCAGTACTTC
CSVLKPGQGDYEQYF
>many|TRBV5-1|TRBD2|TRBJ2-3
TGCGCCAGCAGCTTTAGCGGGGGGACCACAGATACGCAGTATTTT
CASSFSGGTTDTQYF
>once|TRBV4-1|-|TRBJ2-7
TGCGCCAGCAGCCAGACAGGCAGATCTGGCTACGAGCAGTACTTC
CASSQTGRSGYEQYF
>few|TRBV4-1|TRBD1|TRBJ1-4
TGCGCCAGCAGCCAGCGCGACGGACAGGAAAATAATGAAAAACTGTTTTTT
CASSQRDGQENNEKLFF
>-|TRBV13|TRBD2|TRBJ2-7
TGTGCCAGCAGCTCTCGCGCGGGGGTTTCCTACGAGCAGTACTTC
CASSSRAGVSYEQYF
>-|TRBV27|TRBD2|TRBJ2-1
TGTGCCGGCAGTCCTTCGCTCTTGTCTAGCGGGCTCAATGAGCAGTTCTTC
CAGSPSLLSSGLNEQFF
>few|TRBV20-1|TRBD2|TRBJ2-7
TGCAGTGCTAGAGATCCCGAAACTAGCGGGAATCTCTACGAGCAGTACTTC
CSARDPETSGNLYEQYF
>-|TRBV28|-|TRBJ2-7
TGTGCCAGCAGCCCACCCGCGGGGAGACCCCAGTACTTC
CASSPPAGRPQYF
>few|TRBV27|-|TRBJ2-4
TGTGCCAGCAGTTTGCTGGGGAGGAAAAACATTCAGTACTTC
CASSLLGRKNIQYF
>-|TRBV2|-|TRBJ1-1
TGTGCCAGCAGTGACACCCCTAGAGCTTTCTTT
CASSDTPRAFF
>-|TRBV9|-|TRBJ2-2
TGTGCCAGCAGCGTAGTAGGGGCTAGCCCCGGGGAGCTGTTTTTT
CASSVVGASPGELFF
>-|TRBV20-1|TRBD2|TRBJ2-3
TGCAGTGCTAGGGGGGACAGGGAGCCCCCTCCTAGCGGGAGGCCCTTCACAGATACGCAGTATTTT
CSARGDREPPPSGRPFTDTQYF
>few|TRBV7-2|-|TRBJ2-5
TGTGCCAGCAGCTTAGATTTCGGGTCGGGAGAAGAGACCCAGTACTTC
CASSLDFGSGEETQYF
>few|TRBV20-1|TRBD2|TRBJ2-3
TGCAGTGCTCCCACTAGCGGTACCACAGATACGCAGTATTTT
CSAPTSGTTDTQYF
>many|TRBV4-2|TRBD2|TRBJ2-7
TGTGCCAGCAGCCAAGGGGAGGGACTAGCGGACTACGAGCAGTACTTC
CASSQGEGLADYEQYF
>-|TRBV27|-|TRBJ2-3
TGTGCCACTCGGGGCCCCAATTTTCGAACAGATACGCAGTATTTT
CATRGPNFRTDTQYF
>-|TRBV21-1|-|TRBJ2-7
TGTGCCAGCACCCCCGGACTAGCGGAGGCGACCTACGAGCAGTACTTC
CASTPGLAEATYEQYF
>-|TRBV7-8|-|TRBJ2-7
TGTGCCAGCAGCTTAGTACGGAGGATGAACTACAATGAGCAGTACTTC
CASSLVRRMNYNEQYF
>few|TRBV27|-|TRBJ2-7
TGTGCCAGCAACCGAGGGGACGAGCAGTACTTC
CASNRGDEQYF
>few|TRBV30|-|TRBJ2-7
TGTGCCTGGAGTGTCCTCTACGAGCAGTACTTC
CAWSVLYEQYF
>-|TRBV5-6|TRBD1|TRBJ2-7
TGTGCCAGCACTATGGGGACAGGGGGCGTCAATGAGCAGTACTTC
CASTMGTGGVNEQYF
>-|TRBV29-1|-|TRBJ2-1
TGCAGCGTTGAATCGATGGGTGAGCTGTTCTTC
CSVESMGELFF
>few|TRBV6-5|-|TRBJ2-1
TGTGCCAGCAGTTATGGCAGGAGGGGGTATGAGCAGTTCTTC
CASSYGRRGYEQFF
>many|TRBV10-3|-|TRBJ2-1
TGTGCCATCAGTGAGTCGGGGGCGGGAGTAGAAGGAAATGAGCAGTTCTTC
CAISESGAGVEGNEQFF
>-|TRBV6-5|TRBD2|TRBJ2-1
TGTGCCAGCAGTTACGGGCTAGCGGGGGGACCTGAGCAGTTCTTC
CASSYGLAGGPEQFF
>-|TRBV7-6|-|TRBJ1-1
TGTGCCAGCAGCCCCACCGGGGAGGGGGTGAACACTGAAGCTTTCTTT
CASSPTGEGVNTEAFF
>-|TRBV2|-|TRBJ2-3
TGTGCCAGCAGTGGCCAAACCTCCTCGGACAGCTGGGATACGCAGTATTTT
CASSGQTSSDSWDTQYF
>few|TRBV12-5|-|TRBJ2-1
TGTGCTAGTGGTTCCCCCGGGGCCTACAATGAGCAGTTCTTC
CASGSPGAYNEQFF
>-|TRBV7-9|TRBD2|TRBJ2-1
TGTGCCAGCAGCTTACTTCCCCCGGGACTAGCTAGGACCAATGAGCAGTTCTTC
CASSLLPPGLARTNEQFF
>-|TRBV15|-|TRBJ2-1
TGTGCCACCAGCTCTGGTGGGGATTATTATTACGAGCAGTTCTTC
CATSSGGDYYYEQFF
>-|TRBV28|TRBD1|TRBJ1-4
TGTGCCAGCAGACGGACAGGCGAGGATGAAAAACTGTTTTTT
CASRRTGEDEKLFF
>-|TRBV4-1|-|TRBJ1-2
TGCGCCAGCAGCCAAGCCTCAGGCCTCTATGGCTACACCTTC
CASSQASGLYGYTF
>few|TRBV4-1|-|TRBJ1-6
TGCGCCAGCAGCCAACTTACAGGGTTTTCACCCCTCCACTTT
CASSQLTGFSPLHF
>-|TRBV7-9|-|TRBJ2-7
TGTGCCAGCAGCTTAGGACAGGCGGTCCCTACGGACTGGAGGGAGCAGTACTTC
CASSLGQAVPTDWREQYF
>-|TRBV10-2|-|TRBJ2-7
TGCGCCAGCAGTGTGGACGGTGGCTACGAGCAGTACTTC
CASSVDGGYEQYF
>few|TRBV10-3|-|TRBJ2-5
TGTGCCATCAGTGTGGGGCCCTCTGCCCAAGAGACCCAGTACTTC
CAISVGPSAQETQYF
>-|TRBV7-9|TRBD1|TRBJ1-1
TGTGCCAGCAGCTCCGGACAGGGGGAGAACACTGAAGCTTTCTTT
CASSSGQGENTEAFF
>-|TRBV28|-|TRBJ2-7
TGTGCCACTTGCAGGGTAATTTTGGAGGCCCAGTACTTC
CATCRVILEAQYF
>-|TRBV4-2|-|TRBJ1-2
TGTGCCAGCAGCCAAGAGGGGGGGTCTTATATCTATGGCTACACCTTC
CASSQEGGSYIYGYTF
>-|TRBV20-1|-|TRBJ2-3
TGCAGTGCCACCGGGGTGGATACGCAGTATTTT
CSATGVDTQYF